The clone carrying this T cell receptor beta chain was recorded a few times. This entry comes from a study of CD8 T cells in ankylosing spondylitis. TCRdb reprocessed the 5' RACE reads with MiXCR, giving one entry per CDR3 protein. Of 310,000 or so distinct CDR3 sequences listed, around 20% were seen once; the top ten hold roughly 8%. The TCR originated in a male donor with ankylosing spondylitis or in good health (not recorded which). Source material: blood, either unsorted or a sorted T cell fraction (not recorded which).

This CDR3 reads CASSVPGQGTYNEQFF. The CDR3 DNA reads TGTGCCAGCAGCGTGCCGGGACAGGGGACCTACAATGAGCAGTTCTTC. V gene TRBV5-6 combines with J gene TRBJ2-1; 10 bases fit TRBD1. Trimming cost V 4 bases and J 2 bases; bases outside gene matches: 6. The V gene's germline CDR1 is SGHDT and CDR2 YYEEEE. CDR3 size: 16 residues.